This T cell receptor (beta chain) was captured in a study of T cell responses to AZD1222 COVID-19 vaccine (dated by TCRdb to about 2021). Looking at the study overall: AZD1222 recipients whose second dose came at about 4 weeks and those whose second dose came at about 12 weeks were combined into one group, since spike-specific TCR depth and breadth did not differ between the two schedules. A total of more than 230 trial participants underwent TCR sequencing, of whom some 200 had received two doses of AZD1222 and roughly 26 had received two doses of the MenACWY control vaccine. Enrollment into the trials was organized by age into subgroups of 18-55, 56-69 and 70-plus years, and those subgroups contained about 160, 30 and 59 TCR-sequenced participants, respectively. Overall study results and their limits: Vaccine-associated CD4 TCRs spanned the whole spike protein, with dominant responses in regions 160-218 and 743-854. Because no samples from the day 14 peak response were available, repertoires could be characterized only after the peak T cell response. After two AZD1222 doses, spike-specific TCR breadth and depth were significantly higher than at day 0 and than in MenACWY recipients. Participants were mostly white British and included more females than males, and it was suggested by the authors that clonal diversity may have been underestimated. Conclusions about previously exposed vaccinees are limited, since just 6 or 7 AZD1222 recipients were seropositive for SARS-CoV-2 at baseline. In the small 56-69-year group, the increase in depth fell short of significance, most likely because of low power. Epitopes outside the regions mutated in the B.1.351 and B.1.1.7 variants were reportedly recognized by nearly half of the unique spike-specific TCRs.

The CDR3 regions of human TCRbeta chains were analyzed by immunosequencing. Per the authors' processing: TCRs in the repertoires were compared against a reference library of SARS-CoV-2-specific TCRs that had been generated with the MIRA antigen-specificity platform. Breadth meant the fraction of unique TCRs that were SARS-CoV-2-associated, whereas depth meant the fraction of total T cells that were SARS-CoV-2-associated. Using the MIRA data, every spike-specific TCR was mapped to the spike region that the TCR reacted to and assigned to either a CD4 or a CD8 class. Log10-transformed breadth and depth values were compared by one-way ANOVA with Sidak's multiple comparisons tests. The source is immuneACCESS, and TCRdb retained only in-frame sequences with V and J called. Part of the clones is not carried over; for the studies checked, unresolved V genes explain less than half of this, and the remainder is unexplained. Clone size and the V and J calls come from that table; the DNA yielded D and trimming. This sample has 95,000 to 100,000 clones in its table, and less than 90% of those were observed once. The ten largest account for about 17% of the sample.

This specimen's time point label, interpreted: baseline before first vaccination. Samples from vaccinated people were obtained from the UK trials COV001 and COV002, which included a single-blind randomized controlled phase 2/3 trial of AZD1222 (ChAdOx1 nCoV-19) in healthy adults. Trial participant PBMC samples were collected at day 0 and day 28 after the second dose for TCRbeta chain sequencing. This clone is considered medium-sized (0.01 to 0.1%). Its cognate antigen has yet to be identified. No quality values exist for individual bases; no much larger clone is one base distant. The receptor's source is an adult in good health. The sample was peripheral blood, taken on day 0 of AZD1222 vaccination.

The DNA sequence is TGTGCCAGTCCACAGGGCGGGAGCCTTACCAATGAGCAGTTCTTC. This gives the protein CASPQGGSLTNEQFF. The rearrangement combines TRBV7-6 with TRBJ2-1, with TRBD2 tentatively as D gene (7 bases match). From the cysteine up to the phenylalanine, the CDR3 has a length of 15 residues. Of the read, only the CDR3 DNA is kept; its 45 bases are in frame from base 1. CDR1 and CDR2 (SGHVS, FNYEAQ) derive from the germline V gene. V is clipped by 9 bases and J by 6 bases, and the sequence between their germline boundaries is 21 bases long.